Below are 4 T cell receptor beta chains sequenced from a single sample in a study of CD8+ T cells in alopecia areata. Treatment in this sample: oral pan-JAK inhibitor, 5-10 mg twice daily. Following RNA extraction, reverse transcription yielded cDNA that acted as the sequencing template. Only in-frame clones appear in the TCRdb table, and some are missing; sequencing was by immunoSEQ multiplex PCR. This sample carries roughly 92,000 clones, over 70% of them seen once, and the ten largest clones take roughly a sixth. This material consisted of CD8+ T cells sorted from blood, taken at week 44, from a patient treated with tofacitinib. All receptors derive from a human donor with alopecia areata.

This rearrangement joins TRBV7-2 to TRBJ1-5; D may be TRBD1 (5 bases). The V gene lost 8 bases and the J gene lost 0 bases, with 17 bases spanning the gap. The germline CDR1 and CDR2 sequences are SGHTA and FQGNSA. The CDR3 runs to 16 residues. CDR3: CASHKADRFSNQPQHF. The CDR3 coding sequence is TGTGCCAGCCACAAGGCCGACAGATTTAGCAATCAGCCCCAGCATTTT.

In this sample, this clone turned up a few times. The chain has TRBV14 and TRBJ1-1; possibly TRBD1 for D (5 bases). The CDR3 is 13 amino acids. Germline V gene lookup returns CDR1 SGHDN and CDR2 FVKESK. Trimming removed 3 bases at V and 8 bases at J, with 13 bases between. The CDR3 DNA follows: TGTGCCAGCAGCCACCGGGACTGGGACGAAGCTTTCTTT. Amino acids: CASSHRDWDEAFF.

The J gene is TRBJ1-5, the V gene TRBV7-2; D call uncertain. V was pared by 5 bases and J by 1 base, with 12 bases between. Germline CDR1 reads SGHTA; CDR2 reads FQGNSA. There are 15 residues in the CDR3. The CDR3 protein is CASSITIDSNQPQHF. The DNA for the CDR3 is TGTGCCAGCAGCATCACGATCGACAGCAATCAGCCCCAGCATTTT.

This chain uses TRBV19 with TRBJ1-1; D unresolved. Germline CDR1 LNHDA, CDR2 SQIVND (reference sequence). The ends were cut back, 3 bases at V and 0 bases at J, with 2 bases in the middle. The CDR3 spans 12 residues. Here the CDR3 reads CASSMLNTEAFF. DNA for the CDR3: TGTGCCAGTAGTATGTTGAACACTGAAGCTTTCTTT.